The 8 T cell receptor beta chains in this list originate from one sample, sequenced in a study of TIL therapy for anti-PD-1-resistant metastatic lung cancer. The sample's time point: pre-treatment sample, taken before nivolumab and TIL therapy. Most excised metastases sampled were pleural nodules or supraclavicular lymph nodes. The libraries were made with immunoSEQ v3. The protocol was immunoSEQ multiplex PCR, while the TCRdb copy is restricted to in-frame clones and leaves out a portion. The sample has 20,000 to 30,000 clones; 72% are singletons. Here the sequenced sample was tumor tissue, taken at baseline. These receptors all stem from a person between 30 and 79 years old with non-small cell lung cancer.

The rearrangement links TRBV9 to TRBJ2-3, with D perhaps assigned TRBD1 or TRBD2 (5 bases each). Germline V gene data show CDR1 as SGDLS and CDR2 as YYNGEE. Trimming removed 3 bases from V and 2 bases from J, with 10 bases in between. The CDR3 is 14 residues long. CDR3 DNA: TGTGCCAGCAGCGCGTGGGGGACCACAGATACGCAGTATTTT. Its protein product is CASSAWGTTDTQYF.

The chain has TRBV27 and TRBJ2-2, with unresolved D. The CDR3 contains 17 residues. Trimming cost V 5 bases and J 4 bases, with 20 bases left between them. Looked up from germline, CDR1 is MNHEY and CDR2 is SMNVEV (reference sequence). The CDR3 region is CASSPTRHTRGTGELFF. CDR3 nucleotide sequence: TGTGCCAGCAGTCCTACGCGTCACACGCGCGGCACCGGGGAGCTGTTTTTT.

The chain links TRBV7-8 to TRBJ1-2; 7 nucleotides line up with TRBD1. Germline-derived CDR1 and CDR2 are SGHVS and FQNEAQ. Trimming took 5 bases from V and 10 from J; bases not matched to a gene: 7. This CDR3 is built from 12 residues. Here the CDR3 reads CASSHRQGHYTF. CDR3 bases: TGTGCCAGCAGCCATCGACAGGGCCACTACACCTTC.

This clone was seen once. The gene calls are TRBV4-2 and TRBJ2-7; 7 positions agree with TRBD2. This CDR3 is 15 amino acids long. The V gene's germline CDR1 is LGHNA and CDR2 YNFKEQ. With V trimmed by 1 base and J by 2 bases, 5 bases remained unmatched. This CDR3 reads CASSQANGGTYEQYF. The CDR3 bases are TGTGCCAGCAGCCAAGCTAACGGGGGGACCTACGAGCAGTACTTC.

The chain couples TRBV7-8 to TRBJ2-1; a weak D match, TRBD2 (6 bases). The V and J ends lost 1 base and 13 bases respectively, with 14 bases between them. The CDR3 totals 13 residues. Germline lookup yields CDR1 SGHVS and CDR2 FQNEAQ. In DNA form, the CDR3 reads TGTGCCAGCAGCTTAGATTCTGGACTAAACCAGTTCTTC. It specifies CASSLDSGLNQFF.

The chain recombines TRBV13 with TRBJ1-2, with 8 bases that match TRBD1. Losses at the gene ends were 0 bases for V and 3 bases for J; bases not matched to a gene: 0. The CDR3 loop spans 14 amino acids. In germline, CDR1 is PRHDT, CDR2 FYEKMQ (reference sequence). CDR3 sequence reads: CASSLGTGDYGYTF. The CDR3 DNA reads as TGTGCCAGCAGCTTAGGGACAGGGGACTATGGCTACACCTTC. Together with reference TRBV13 and TRBJ1-2, the CDR3 gives the full variable domain: AAGVIQSPRHLIKEKRETATLKCYPIPRHDTVYWYQQGPGQDPQFLISFYEKMQSDKGSIPDRFSAQQFSDYHSELNMSSLELGDSALYFCASSLGTGDYGYTFGSGTRLTVV.

The chain employs TRBV2 and TRBJ2-6; D is tentatively TRBD1 or TRBD2 (5 bases each). The V and J ends lost 6 bases and 2 bases respectively, with 14 bases between them. From germline, CDR1 is SNHLY and CDR2 FYNNEI. The CDR3 contains 16 residues. The chain's CDR3 is CASRAGTAAGANVLTF. Written as DNA, the CDR3 is TGTGCCAGCAGGGCCGGGACGGCAGCTGGGGCCAACGTCCTGACTTTC. Looking up the rest from reference TRBV2 and TRBJ2-6 gives the full variable domain: EPEVTQTPSHQVTQMGQEVILRCVPISNHLYFYWYRQILGQKVEFLVSFYNNEISEKSEIFDDQFSVERPDGSNFTLKIRSTKLEDSAMYFCASRAGTAAGANVLTFGAGSRLTVL.

The rearrangement joins TRBV7-9 to TRBJ1-1, with TRBD1 matching 7 bases. Trimming at V came to 3 bases and at J to 0 bases, leaving 10 bases not matched to a gene. CDR3 length: 17 amino acids. Germline V CDR1 and CDR2: SEHNR, FQNEAQ (reference sequence). The CDR3 sequence: CASSFRDSQPMNTEAFF. CDR3 nucleotide sequence: TGTGCCAGCAGCTTTCGGGACAGCCAACCGATGAACACTGAAGCTTTCTTT.